Listed below are T cell receptor beta chains from one sample, sequenced in a study of blood T cell repertoires in COVID-19. This table comes from immunoSEQ multiplex PCR, and its TCRdb copy is limited to in-frame clones, with some not included. The sample holds approximately 390,000 clones, 90% seen once. The sequenced sample consisted of peripheral blood. These receptors were collected from a man younger than 30 with active or convalescent COVID-19. Each CDR3 is given with its conserved first and last residue. Each record gives: V gene, CDR3 length, D gene, clone size, J gene, CDR3 protein, CDR3 DNA. The D gene is left open where the match is weak. Size is omitted from some rows. Given values are once, few, many or a class for expanded clones.

TRBV15	14	-	-	TRBJ1-1	CATSSIEGGTEAFF	TGTGCCACCAGCAGTATCGAGGGTGGCACTGAAGCTTTCTTT
TRBV19	15	-	-	TRBJ2-1	CASSMPGRGYNEQFF	TGTGCCAGTAGTATGCCCGGACGGGGCTACAATGAGCAGTTCTTC
TRBV6-2/TRBV6-3	18	TRBD1	few	TRBJ2-6	CASSKSTGGLSGANVLTF	TGTGCCAGCAGTAAATCGACAGGGGGCCTATCTGGGGCCAACGTGCTGACTTTC
TRBV28	15	-	few	TRBJ1-3	CASRSATISGNTIYF	TGTGCCAGCAGATCCGCGACAATATCTGGAAACACCATATATTTT
TRBV5-5	13	-	-	TRBJ1-2	CASSLRTDWGYTF	TGTGCCAGCAGCTTAAGGACAGATTGGGGCTACACCTTC
TRBV4-3	17	TRBD1	-	TRBJ1-5	CASSQEVGTGGNQPQHF	TGCGCCAGCAGCCAAGAAGTGGGGACAGGGGGGAATCAGCCCCAGCATTTT
TRBV29-1	14	-	-	TRBJ1-2	CSVDSDGVNYGYTF	TGCAGCGTTGATTCCGACGGAGTTAACTATGGCTACACCTTC
TRBV4-3	14	-	once	TRBJ2-5	CASSQDHSMETQYF	TGCGCCAGCAGCCAAGATCATAGCATGGAGACCCAGTACTTC
TRBV18	14	-	-	TRBJ2-3	CASSPERSTDTQYF	TGTGCCAGCTCACCCGAGCGCAGCACAGATACGCAGTATTTT
TRBV6-5	15	-	-	TRBJ2-1	CASSYSPGSYNEQFF	TGTGCCAGCAGTTACTCGCCGGGGAGCTACAATGAGCAGTTCTTC
TRBV28	13	-	-	TRBJ1-1	CASLAGTNTEAFF	TGTGCCAGCTTGGCAGGAACGAACACTGAAGCTTTCTTT
TRBV4-1	13	-	-	TRBJ1-1	CASSQTRGIEAFF	TGCGCCAGCAGCCAAACCCGGGGTATTGAAGCTTTCTTT
TRBV9	13	-	-	TRBJ1-2	CASSVVGGYGYTF	TGTGCCAGCAGCGTAGTAGGGGGCTATGGCTACACCTTC
TRBV7-6	15	-	-	TRBJ2-7	CASSRDRWGQDEQYF	TGTGCCAGCAGCCGAGACAGGTGGGGCCAGGACGAGCAGTACTTC
TRBV30	15	TRBD2	-	TRBJ2-3	CAWSSAGVGTDTQYF	TGTGCCTGGAGCTCAGCGGGAGTTGGCACAGATACGCAGTATTTT
TRBV5-1	17	-	-	TRBJ1-6	CASSLVLLGQGNSPLHF	TGCGCCAGCAGCTTGGTACTCCTCGGACAAGGGAATTCACCCCTCCACTTT
TRBV5-1	14	TRBD1	-	TRBJ2-7	CASRPGQGAYEQYF	TGCGCCAGCAGACCGGGACAGGGGGCCTACGAGCAGTACTTC
TRBV19	14	-	few	TRBJ1-2	CASSIQRLGYGYTF	TGTGCCAGTAGCATCCAGCGGCTGGGCTATGGCTACACCTTC
TRBV28	14	TRBD1	-	TRBJ2-7	CASKGGTGRYEQYF	TGTGCCAGCAAAGGGGGGACAGGGCGGTACGAGCAGTACTTC
TRBV4-3	15	TRBD2	-	TRBJ2-1	CASSQGTSGYNEQFF	TGCGCCAGCAGCCAAGGAACTAGCGGTTACAATGAGCAGTTCTTC
TRBV2	16	TRBD1	-	TRBJ2-3	CASSEMGQDLTDTQYF	TGTGCCAGCAGTGAAATGGGACAGGACCTCACAGATACGCAGTATTTT
TRBV15	15	TRBD1	-	TRBJ1-2	CATSRPGQGGDGYTF	TGTGCCACCAGCAGACCAGGACAGGGGGGAGATGGCTACACCTTC
TRBV2	15	-	few	TRBJ2-7	CASKVVETRLYEQYF	TGTGCCAGCAAAGTGGTGGAGACGAGACTCTACGAGCAGTACTTC
TRBV29-1	14	-	-	TRBJ1-2	CSALDASRRDGYTF	TGCAGCGCCCTGGACGCAAGCAGGCGGGATGGCTACACCTTC
TRBV6-2/TRBV6-3	15	TRBD1	-	TRBJ1-1	CASTPGGQGATEAFF	TGTGCCAGCACCCCCGGCGGACAGGGGGCCACTGAAGCTTTCTTT
TRBV5-1	12	-	-	TRBJ1-1	CASSLGWGLAFF	TGCGCCAGCAGCTTGGGTTGGGGGCTAGCTTTCTTT
TRBV28	12	-	few	TRBJ1-1	CASSLVETEAFF	TGTGCCAGCAGTTTAGTGGAGACTGAAGCTTTCTTT